This TCR beta chain is drawn from a study of monozygotic twins with inflammatory bowel disease. In regard to this clonotype: Antigen: not known.

From germline, CDR1 is KGHDR and CDR2 SFDVKD. The CDR3 covers 14 residues. Study-wide results and caveats: Clonotype sharing was lower in IBD patients than healthy twins, most markedly with disease activity.

Each UMI harboured a 6-nucleotide sample barcode and was appended via template switching. Each of TCRalpha and TCRbeta cDNA went through two nested PCRs, lasting about 15 and 9 cycles. For each CDR3 protein, TCRdb gives one entry from its re-call of the 5' RACE reads, without DNA. The table lists fewer than 550,000 distinct CDR3 sequences. Sequencing input: blood. The origin of this receptor is a human donor with ulcerative colitis or Crohn's disease, or a healthy co-twin of an affected twin (not recorded which). The genes are TRBV24-1 and TRBJ1-5; the TCRdb call, TRBD1, lacks DNA for checking. The CDR3 region is CATGGSGAGQPQHF.